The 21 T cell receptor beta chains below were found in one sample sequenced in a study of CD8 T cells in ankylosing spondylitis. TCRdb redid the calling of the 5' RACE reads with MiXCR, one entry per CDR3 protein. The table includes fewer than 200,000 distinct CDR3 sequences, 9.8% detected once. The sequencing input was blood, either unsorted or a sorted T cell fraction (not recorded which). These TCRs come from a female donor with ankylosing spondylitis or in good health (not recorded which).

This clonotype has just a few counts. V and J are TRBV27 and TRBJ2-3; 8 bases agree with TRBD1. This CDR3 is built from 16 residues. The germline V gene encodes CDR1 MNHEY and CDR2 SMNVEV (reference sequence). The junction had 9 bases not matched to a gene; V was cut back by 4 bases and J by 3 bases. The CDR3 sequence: CASSSSGGAWTDTQYF. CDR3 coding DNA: TGTGCCAGCAGTTCCTCAGGGGGCGCGTGGACAGATACGCAGTATTTT.

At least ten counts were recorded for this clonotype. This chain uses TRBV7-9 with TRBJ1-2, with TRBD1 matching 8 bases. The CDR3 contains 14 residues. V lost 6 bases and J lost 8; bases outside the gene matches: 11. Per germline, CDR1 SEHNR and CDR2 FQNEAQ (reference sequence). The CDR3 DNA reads TGTGCCAGCAGACTGCAGTCAGGGGGCAGGGGCTACACCTTC. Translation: CASRLQSGGRGYTF.

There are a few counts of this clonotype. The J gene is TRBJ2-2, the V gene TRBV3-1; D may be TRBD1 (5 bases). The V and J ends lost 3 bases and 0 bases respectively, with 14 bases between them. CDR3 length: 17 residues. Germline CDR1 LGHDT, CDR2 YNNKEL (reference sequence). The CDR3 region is CASSQDETGANTGELFF. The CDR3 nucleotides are TGTGCCAGCAGCCAGGATGAAACAGGAGCGAACACCGGGGAGCTGTTTTTT.

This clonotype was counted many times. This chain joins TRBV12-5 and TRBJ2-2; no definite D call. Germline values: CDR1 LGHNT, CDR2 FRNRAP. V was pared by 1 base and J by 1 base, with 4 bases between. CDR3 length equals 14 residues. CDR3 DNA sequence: TGTGCTAGTGGTTTGGCAGGGAACACCGGGGAGCTGTTTTTT. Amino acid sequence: CASGLAGNTGELFF. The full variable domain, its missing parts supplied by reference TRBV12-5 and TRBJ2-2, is DARVTQTPRHKVTEMGQEVTMRCQPILGHNTVFWYRQTMMQGLELLAYFRNRAPLDDSGMPKDRFSAEMPDATLATLKIQPSEPRDSAVYFCASGLAGNTGELFFGEGSRLTVL.

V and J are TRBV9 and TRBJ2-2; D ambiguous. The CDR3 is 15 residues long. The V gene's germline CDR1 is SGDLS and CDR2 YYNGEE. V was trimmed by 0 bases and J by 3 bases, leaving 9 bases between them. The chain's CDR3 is CASSVDNSYTGELFF. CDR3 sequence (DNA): TGTGCCAGCAGCGTAGACAACAGCTACACCGGGGAGCTGTTTTTT.

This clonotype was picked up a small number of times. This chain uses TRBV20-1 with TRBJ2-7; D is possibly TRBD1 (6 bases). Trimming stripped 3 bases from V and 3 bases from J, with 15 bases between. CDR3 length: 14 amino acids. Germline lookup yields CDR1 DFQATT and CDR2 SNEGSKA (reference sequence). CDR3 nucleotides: TGCAGTGCTAGCCAGGACAGAAGCCTCTACGAGCAGTACTTC. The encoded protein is CSASQDRSLYEQYF.

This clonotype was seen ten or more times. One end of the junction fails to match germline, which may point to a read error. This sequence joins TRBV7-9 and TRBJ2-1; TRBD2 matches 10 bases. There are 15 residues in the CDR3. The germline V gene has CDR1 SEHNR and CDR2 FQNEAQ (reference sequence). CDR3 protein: CASSIAGGAYNEQFF. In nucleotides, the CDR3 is TGTGCCAGCAGCATAGCGGGAGGCGCCTACAATGAGCAGTTCTTC.

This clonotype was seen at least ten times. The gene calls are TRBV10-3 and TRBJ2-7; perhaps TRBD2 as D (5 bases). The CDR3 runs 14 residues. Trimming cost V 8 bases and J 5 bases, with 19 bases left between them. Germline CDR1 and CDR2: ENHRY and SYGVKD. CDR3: CAIFAGPGLHEQYF. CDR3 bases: TGTGCCATCTTCGCCGGTCCGGGGTTGCACGAGCAGTACTTC.

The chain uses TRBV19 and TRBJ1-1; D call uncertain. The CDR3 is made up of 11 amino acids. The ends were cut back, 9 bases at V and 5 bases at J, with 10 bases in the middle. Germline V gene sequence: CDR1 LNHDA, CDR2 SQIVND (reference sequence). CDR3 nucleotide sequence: TGTGCCAGCCGGGGAGCGACTGAAGCTTTCTTT. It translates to CASRGATEAFF.

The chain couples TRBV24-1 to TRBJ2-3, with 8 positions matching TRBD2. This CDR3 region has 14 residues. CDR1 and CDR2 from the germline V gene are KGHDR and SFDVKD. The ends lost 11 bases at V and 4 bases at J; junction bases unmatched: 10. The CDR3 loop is CAIRSSGGADTQYF. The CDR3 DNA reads TGTGCCATCCGGTCGAGCGGGGGTGCAGATACGCAGTATTTT.

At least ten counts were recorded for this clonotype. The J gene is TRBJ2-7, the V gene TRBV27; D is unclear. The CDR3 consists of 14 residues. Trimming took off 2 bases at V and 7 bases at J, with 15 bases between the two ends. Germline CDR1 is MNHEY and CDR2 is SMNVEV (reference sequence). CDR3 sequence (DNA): TGTGCCAGCAGTTTAATGTACCCCGTCGGGGAGCAGTACTTC. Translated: CASSLMYPVGEQYF.

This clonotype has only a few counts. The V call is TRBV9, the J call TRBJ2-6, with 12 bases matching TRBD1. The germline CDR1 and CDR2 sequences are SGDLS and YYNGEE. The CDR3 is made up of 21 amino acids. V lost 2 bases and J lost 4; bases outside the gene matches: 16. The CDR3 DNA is TGTGCCAGCAGCGTCCGGGCGTCGAAGGGGACAGGGGGCTCCGGGGCCAACGTCCTGACTTTC. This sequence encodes CASSVRASKGTGGSGANVLTF.

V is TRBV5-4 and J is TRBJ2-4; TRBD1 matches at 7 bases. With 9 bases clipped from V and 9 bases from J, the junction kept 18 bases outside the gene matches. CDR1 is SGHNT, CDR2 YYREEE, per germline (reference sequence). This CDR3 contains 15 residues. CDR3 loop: CAIRKTEGAISIQYF. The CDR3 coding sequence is TGTGCCATCCGCAAGACCGAGGGGGCCATTAGCATTCAGTACTTC.

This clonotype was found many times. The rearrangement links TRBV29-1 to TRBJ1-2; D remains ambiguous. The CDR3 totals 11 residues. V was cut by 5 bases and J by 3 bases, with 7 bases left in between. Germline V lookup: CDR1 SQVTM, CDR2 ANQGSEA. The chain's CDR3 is CSVRTDYGYTF. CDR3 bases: TGCAGCGTTCGGACCGACTATGGCTACACCTTC.

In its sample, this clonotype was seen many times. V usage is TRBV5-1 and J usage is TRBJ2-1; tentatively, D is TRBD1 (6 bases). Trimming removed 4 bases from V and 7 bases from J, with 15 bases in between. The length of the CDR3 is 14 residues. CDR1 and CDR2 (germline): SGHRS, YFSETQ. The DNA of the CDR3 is TGCGCCAGCAGCCACGGATCCCAGGGGAATGAGCAGTTCTTC. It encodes CASSHGSQGNEQFF.

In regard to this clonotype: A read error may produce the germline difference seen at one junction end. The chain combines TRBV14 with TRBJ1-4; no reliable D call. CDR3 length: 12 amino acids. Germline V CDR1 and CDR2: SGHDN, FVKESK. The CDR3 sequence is CASSQGDDKLFF. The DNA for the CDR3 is TGTGCCAGCAGCCAAGGGGATGATAAACTGTTTTTT. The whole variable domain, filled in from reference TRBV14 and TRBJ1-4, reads EAGVTQFPSHSVIEKGQTVTLRCDPISGHDNLYWYRRVMGKEIKFLLHFVKESKQDESGMPNNRFLAERTGGTYSTLKVQPAELEDSGVYFCASSQGDDKLFFGSGTQLSVL.

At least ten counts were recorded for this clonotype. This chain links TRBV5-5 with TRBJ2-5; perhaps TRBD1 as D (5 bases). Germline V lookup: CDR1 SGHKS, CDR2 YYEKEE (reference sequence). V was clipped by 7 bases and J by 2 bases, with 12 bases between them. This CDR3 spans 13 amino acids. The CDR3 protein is CASRSTGQETQYF. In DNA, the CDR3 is TGTGCCAGCCGATCAACAGGTCAAGAGACCCAGTACTTC.

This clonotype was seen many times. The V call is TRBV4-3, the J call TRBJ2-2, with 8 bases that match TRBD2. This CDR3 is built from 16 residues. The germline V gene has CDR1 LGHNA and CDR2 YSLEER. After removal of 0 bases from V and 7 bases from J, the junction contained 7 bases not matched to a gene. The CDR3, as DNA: TGCGCCAGCAGCCAAGATCGGGGGGGATCCAACGGGGAGCTGTTTTTT. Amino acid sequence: CASSQDRGGSNGELFF.

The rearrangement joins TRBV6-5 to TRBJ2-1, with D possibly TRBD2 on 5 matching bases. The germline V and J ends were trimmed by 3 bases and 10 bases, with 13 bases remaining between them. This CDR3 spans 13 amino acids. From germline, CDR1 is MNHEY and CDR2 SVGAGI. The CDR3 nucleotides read TGTGCCAGCAGTTATAGAGGGCAGATAGAGCAGTTCTTC. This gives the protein CASSYRGQIEQFF.

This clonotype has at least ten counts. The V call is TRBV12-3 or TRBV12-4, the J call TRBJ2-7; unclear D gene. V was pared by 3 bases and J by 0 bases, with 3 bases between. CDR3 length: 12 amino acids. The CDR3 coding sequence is TGTGCCAGCAGTTTCGGCTCCTACGAGCAGTACTTC. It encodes CASSFGSYEQYF.

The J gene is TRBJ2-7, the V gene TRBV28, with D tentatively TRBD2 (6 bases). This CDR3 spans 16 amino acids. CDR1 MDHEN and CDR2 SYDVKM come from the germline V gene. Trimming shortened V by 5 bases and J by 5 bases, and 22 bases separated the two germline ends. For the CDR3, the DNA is TGTGCCAGCAGTCCCTCAAATATCCTAGCGAGCGACGAGCAGTACTTC. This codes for CASSPSNILASDEQYF.